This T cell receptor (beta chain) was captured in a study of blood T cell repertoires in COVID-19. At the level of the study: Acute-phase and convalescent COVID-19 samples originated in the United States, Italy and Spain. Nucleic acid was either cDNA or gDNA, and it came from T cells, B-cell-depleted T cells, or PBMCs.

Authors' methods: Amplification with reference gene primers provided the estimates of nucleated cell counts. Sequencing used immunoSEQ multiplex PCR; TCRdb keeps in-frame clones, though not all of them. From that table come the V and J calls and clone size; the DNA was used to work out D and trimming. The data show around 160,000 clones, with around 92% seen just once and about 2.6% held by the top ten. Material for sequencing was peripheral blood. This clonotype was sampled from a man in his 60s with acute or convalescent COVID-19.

CDR3 loop: CASTAGAIGKLFF. The CDR3, as DNA: TGCGCCAGCACTGCGGGGGCGATTGGAAAACTGTTTTTT. The chain recombines TRBV10-2 with TRBJ1-4, with D perhaps TRBD1 (6 bases). CDR1 is WSHSY, CDR2 SAAADI, per germline. The CDR3 covers 13 residues. V shed 7 bases and J shed 10 bases, with 16 bases lying between them.